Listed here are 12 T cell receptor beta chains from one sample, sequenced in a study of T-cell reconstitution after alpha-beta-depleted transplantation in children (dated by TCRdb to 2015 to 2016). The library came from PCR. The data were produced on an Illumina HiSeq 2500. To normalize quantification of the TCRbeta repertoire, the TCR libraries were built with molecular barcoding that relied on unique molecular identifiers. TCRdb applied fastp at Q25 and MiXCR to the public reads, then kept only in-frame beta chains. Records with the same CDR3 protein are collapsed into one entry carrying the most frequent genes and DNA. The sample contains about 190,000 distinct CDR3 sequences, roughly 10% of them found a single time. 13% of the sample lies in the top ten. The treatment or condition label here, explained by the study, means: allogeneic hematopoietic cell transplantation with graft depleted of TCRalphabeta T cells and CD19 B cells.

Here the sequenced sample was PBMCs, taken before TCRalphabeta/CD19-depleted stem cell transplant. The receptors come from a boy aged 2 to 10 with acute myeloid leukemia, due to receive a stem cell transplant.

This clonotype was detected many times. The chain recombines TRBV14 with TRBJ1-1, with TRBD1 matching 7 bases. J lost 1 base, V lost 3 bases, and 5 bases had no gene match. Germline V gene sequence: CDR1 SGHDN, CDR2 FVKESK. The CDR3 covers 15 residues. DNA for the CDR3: TGTGCCAGCAGCCAGACAGGGAGTGGGAACACTGAAGCTTTCTTT. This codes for CASSQTGSGNTEAFF.

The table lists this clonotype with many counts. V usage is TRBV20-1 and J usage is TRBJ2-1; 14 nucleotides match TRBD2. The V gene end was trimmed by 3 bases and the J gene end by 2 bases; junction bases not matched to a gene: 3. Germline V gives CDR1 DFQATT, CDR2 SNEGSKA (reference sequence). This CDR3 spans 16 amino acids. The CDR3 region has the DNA TGCAGTGCTAGGAGACTAGCGGGAGGGCCCTACAATGAGCAGTTCTTC. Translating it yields CSARRLAGGPYNEQFF.

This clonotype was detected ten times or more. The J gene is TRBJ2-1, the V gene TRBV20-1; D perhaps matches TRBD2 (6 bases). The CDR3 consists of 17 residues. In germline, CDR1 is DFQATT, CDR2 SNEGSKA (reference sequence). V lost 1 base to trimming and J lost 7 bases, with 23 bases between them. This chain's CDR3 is CSARGFWAGRGLNEQFF. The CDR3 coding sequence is TGCAGTGCTAGAGGTTTTTGGGCGGGGAGAGGGCTTAATGAGCAGTTCTTC.

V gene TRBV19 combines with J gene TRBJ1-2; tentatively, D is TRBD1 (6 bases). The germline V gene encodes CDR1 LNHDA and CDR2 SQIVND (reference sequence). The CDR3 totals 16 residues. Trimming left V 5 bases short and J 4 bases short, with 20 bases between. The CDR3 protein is CASSDAYSTGFYGYTF. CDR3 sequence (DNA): TGTGCCAGTAGTGACGCATACTCTACAGGGTTCTATGGCTACACCTTC.

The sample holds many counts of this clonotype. The CDR3 loop reads CASSLVVYGTEAFF. The CDR3 DNA sequence: TGTGCCAGCAGCTTGGTCGTGTACGGCACTGAAGCTTTCTTT. The chain uses TRBV5-6 and TRBJ1-1; D uncertain. The CDR3 extends over 14 amino acids. The germline V gene has CDR1 SGHDT and CDR2 YYEEEE. V lost 0 bases, J lost 4 bases, and 10 bases lay in between.

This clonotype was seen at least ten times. The CDR3 DNA is TGCAGTACACCGGGACTAGGGGCCTACAATGAGCAGTTCTTC. Translated, it gives CSTPGLGAYNEQFF. J is TRBJ2-1 and V is TRBV20-1, with 8 bases aligning to TRBD2. Germline CDR1 DFQATT, CDR2 SNEGSKA (reference sequence). V was clipped by 8 bases and J by 2 bases; unmatched bases: 8. The CDR3 length is 14 residues.

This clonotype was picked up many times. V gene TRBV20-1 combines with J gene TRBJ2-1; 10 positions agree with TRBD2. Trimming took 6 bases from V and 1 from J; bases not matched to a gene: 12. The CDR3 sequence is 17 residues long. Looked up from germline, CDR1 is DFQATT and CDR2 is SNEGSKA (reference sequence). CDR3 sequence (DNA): TGCAGTGCCCCCGGGACTAGCGTGCCCCTTTCCTACAATGAGCAGTTCTTC. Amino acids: CSAPGTSVPLSYNEQFF.

The CDR3 protein is CASGTGLGNEQFF. The CDR3 DNA reads as TGTGCCAGCGGGACAGGGCTTGGGAATGAGCAGTTCTTC. This chain joins TRBV6-1 and TRBJ2-1, with TRBD1 matching over 9 bases. This CDR3 region has 13 residues. CDR1 is MNHNS and CDR2 is SASEGT in the germline V gene. V shed 8 bases and J 7 bases; nucleotides not matched to a gene: 6.

CDR3 nucleotides: TGTGCCAGCAGCCGTAGCGGGGGGTATACAGATACGCAGTATTTT. Residues: CASSRSGGYTDTQYF. The gene calls are TRBV3-1 and TRBJ2-3; 10 bases fit TRBD2. Looked up from germline, CDR1 is LGHDT and CDR2 is YNNKEL (reference sequence). V lost 4 bases to trimming and J lost 3 bases; unmatched junction nucleotides: 4. The CDR3 totals 15 residues.

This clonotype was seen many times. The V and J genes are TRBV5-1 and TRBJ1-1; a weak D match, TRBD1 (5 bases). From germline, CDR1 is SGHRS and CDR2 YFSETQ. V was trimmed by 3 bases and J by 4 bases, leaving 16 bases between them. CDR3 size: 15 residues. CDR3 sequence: CASSSRGAEITEAFF. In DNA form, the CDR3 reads TGCGCCAGCAGCTCCCGAGGGGCCGAAATCACTGAAGCTTTCTTT. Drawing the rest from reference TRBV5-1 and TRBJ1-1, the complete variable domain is KAGVTQTPRYLIKTRGQQVTLSCSPISGHRSVSWYQQTPGQGLQFLFEYFSETQRNKGNFPGRFSGRQFSNSRSEMNVSTLELGDSALYLCASSSRGAEITEAFFGQGTRLTVV.

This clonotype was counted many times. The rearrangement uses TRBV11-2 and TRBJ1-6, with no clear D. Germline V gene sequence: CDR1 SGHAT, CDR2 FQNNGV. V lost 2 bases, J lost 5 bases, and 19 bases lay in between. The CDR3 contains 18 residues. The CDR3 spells CASSLRAPTIVNNSPLHF. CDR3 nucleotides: TGTGCCAGCAGCTTAAGGGCACCGACCATCGTCAATAATTCACCCCTCCACTTT.

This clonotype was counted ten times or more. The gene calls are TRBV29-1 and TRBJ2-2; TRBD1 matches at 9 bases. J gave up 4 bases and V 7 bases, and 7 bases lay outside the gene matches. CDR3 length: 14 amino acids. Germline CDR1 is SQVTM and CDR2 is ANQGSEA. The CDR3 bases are TGCAGCGCATTTAGGGACAGGGCCACCGGGGAGCTGTTTTTT. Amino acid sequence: CSAFRDRATGELFF.